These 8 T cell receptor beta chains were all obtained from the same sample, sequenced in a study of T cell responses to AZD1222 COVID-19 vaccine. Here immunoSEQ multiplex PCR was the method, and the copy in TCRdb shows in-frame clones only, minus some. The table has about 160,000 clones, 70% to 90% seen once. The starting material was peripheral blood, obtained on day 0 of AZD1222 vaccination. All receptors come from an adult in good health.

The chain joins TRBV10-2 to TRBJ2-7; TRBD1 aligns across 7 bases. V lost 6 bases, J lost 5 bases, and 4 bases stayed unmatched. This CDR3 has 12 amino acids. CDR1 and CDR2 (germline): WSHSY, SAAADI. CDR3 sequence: CASRNRGNEQYF. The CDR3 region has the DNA TGCGCCAGCAGAAACAGGGGAAACGAGCAGTACTTC.

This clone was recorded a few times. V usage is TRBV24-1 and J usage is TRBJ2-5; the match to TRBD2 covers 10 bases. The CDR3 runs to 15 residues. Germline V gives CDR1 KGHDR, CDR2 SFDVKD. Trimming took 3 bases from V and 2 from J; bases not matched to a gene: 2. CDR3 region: CATSDLAGDQETQYF. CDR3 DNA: TGTGCCACCAGTGATCTAGCGGGGGATCAAGAGACCCAGTACTTC.

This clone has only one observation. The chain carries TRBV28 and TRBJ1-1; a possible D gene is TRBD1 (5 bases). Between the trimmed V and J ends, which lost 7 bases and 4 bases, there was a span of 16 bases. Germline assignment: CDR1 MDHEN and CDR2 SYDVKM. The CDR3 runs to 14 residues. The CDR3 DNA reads TGTGCCAGCACGGCCTCGACAGCTCGCACTGAAGCTTTCTTT. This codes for CASTASTARTEAFF.

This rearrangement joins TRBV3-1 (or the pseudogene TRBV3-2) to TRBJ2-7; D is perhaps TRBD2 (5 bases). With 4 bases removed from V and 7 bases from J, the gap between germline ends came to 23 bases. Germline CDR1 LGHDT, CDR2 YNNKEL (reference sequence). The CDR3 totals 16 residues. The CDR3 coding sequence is TGTGCCAGCAGCCGCCCCGGCCACGGACTCTTGAAGGAGCAGTACTTC. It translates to CASSRPGHGLLKEQYF.

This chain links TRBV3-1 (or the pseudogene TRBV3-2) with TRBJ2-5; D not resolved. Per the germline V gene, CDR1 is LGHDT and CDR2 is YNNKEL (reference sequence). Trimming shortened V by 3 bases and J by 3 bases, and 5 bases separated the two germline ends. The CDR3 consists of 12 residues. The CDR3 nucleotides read TGTGCCAGCAGCCATACGAAAGAGACCCAGTACTTC. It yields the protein CASSHTKETQYF.

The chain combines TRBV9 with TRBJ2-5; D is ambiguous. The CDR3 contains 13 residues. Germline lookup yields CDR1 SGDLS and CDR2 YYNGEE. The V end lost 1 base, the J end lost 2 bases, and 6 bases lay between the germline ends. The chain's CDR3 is CASSVTPQETQYF. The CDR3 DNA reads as TGTGCCAGCAGCGTAACCCCTCAAGAGACCCAGTACTTC. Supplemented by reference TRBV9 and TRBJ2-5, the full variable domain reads DSGVTQTPKHLITATGQRVTLRCSPRSGDLSVYWYQQSLDQGLQFLIQYYNGEERAKGNILERFSAQQFPDLHSELNLSSLELGDSALYFCASSVTPQETQYFGPGTRLLVL.

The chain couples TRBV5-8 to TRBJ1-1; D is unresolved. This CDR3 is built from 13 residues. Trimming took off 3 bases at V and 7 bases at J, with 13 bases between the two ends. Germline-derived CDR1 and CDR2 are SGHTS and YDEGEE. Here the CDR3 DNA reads TGTGCCAGCAGCTCAAAATCCCGAAATGAAGCTTTCTTT. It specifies CASSSKSRNEAFF.

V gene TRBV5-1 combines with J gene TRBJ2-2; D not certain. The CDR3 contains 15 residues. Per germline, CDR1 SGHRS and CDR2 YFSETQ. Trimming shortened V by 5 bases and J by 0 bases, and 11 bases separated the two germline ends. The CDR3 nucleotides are TGCGCCAGCAGTTTGTCTACGTCGAACACCGGGGAGCTGTTTTTT. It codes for CASSLSTSNTGELFF.